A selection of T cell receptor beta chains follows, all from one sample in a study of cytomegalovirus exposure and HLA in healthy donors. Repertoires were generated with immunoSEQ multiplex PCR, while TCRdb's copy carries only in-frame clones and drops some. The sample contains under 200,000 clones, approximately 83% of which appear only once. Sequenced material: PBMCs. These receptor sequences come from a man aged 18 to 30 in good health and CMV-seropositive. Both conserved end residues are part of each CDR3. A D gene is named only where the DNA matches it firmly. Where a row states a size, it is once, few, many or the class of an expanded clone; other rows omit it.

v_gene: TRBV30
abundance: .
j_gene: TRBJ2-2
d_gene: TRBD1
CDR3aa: CAWSVRWDRDTGELFF
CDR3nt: TGTGCCTGGAGTGTACGCTGGGACAGGGACACCGGGGAGCTGTTTTTT

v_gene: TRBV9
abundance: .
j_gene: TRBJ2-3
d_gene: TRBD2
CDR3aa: CASSSTSGSTDTQYF
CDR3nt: TGTGCCAGCAGCTCAACTAGCGGTAGCACAGATACGCAGTATTTT

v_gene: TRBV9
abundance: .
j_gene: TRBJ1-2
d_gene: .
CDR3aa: CASSPDTNYGYTF
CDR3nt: TGTGCCAGCAGCCCCGACACCAACTATGGCTACACCTTC

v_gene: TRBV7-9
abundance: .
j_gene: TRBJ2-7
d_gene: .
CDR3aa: CASGPEGVREQYF
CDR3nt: TGTGCCAGCGGTCCCGAAGGGGTTCGGGAGCAGTACTTC

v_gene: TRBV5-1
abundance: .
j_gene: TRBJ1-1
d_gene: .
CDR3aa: CASSLKGLNTEAFF
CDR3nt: TGCGCCAGCAGCTTAAAGGGGCTGAACACTGAAGCTTTCTTT

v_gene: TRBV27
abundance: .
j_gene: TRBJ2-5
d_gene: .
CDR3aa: CASSLIPRETQYF
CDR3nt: TGTGCCAGCAGTTTAATTCCCCGAGAGACCCAGTACTTC

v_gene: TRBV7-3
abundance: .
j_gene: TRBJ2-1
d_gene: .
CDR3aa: CASSSARSSYNEQFF
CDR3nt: TGTGCCAGCAGCTCGGCAAGGAGCTCCTACAATGAGCAGTTCTTC

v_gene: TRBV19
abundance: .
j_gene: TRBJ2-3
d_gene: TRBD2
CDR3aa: CASASGGASHTQYF
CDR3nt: TGTGCCAGTGCCAGCGGGGGGGCCAGTCATACGCAGTATTTT

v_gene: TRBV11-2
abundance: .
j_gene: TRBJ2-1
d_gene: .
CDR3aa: CASSFSGHEQFF
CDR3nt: TGTGCCAGCAGCTTTAGCGGCCATGAGCAGTTCTTC

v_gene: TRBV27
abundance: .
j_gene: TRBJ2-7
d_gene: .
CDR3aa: CASSLQGFPEQYF
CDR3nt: TGTGCCAGCAGTCTACAGGGTTTCCCCGAGCAGTACTTC

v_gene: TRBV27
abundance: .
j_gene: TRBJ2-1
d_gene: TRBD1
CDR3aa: CASSLPDRVGNEQFF
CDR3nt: TGTGCCAGCAGTTTACCAGACAGGGTCGGCAATGAGCAGTTCTTC

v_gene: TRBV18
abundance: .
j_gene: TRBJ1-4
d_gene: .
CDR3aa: CASSPARERRLEKLFF
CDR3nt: TGTGCCAGCTCACCTGCTAGAGAACGTCGCCTCGAAAAACTGTTTTTT

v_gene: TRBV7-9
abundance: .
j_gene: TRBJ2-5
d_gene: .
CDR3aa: CASSAVWASRNQETQYF
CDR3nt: TGTGCCAGCAGCGCCGTATGGGCCTCAAGAAACCAAGAGACCCAGTACTTC

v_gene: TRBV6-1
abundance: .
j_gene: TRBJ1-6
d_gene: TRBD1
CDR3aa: CASSELTGGTSYNSPLHF
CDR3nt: TGTGCCAGCAGCGAACTTACAGGGGGGACCTCCTATAATTCACCCCTCCACTTT

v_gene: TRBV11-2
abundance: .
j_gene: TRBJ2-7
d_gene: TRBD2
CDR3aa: CASSWRLALSTYEQYF
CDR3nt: TGTGCCAGCAGCTGGCGACTAGCTCTTTCAACCTACGAGCAGTACTTC

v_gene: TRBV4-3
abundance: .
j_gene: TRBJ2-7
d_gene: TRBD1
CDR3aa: CASSQVTGVGYEQYF
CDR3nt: TGCGCCAGCAGCCAAGTTACAGGGGTAGGGTACGAGCAGTACTTC

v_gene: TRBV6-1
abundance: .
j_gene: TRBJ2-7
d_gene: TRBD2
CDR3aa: CASRPSGGGSEQYF
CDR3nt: TGTGCCAGCAGACCTAGCGGGGGGGGTTCCGAGCAGTACTTC

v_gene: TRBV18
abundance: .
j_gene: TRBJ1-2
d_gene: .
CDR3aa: CASSPPGSSLGHGYTF
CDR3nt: TGTGCCAGCTCACCTCCGGGGAGCTCCCTGGGCCATGGCTACACCTTC

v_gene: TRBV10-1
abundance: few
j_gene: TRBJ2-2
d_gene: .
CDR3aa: CASSESFFGQTNTGELFF
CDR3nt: TGCGCCAGCAGTGAGTCGTTTTTTGGGCAGACGAACACCGGGGAGCTGTTTTTT

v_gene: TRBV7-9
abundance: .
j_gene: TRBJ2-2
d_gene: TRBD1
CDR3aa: CSSSPYGFLQGKWSGELFF
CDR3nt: TGTTCCAGCAGCCCTTACGGGTTCTTACAGGGGAAATGGTCCGGGGAGCTGTTTTTT

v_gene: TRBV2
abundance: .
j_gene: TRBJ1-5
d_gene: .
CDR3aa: CASSEGLGVQPQHF
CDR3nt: TGTGCCAGCAGTGAAGGATTAGGGGTTCAGCCCCAGCATTTT

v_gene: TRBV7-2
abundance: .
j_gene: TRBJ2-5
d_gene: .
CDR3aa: CASSLAWAGPVETQYF
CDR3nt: TGTGCCAGCAGCTTAGCATGGGCGGGGCCTGTCGAGACCCAGTACTTC

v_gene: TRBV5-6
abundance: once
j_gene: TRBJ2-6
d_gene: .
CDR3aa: CASSLDRVGANVLTF
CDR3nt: TGTGCCAGCAGCTTGGATCGCGTAGGGGCCAACGTCCTGACTTTC